One T cell receptor beta chain is described in this entry. Its matching antigen is unknown. Germline V gene data show CDR1 as ENHRY and CDR2 as SYGVKD. V lost 6 bases and J lost 5, with 7 bases in between. The CDR3 totals 11 residues. The data derive from a study of T cells in Graves' hyperthyroidism and ophthalmopathy. Study results and limitations: A 13 V-J signature model discriminated ophthalmopathy versus stable hyperthyroidism. Ophthalmopathy, as predicted by the model, came a median roughly 6.5 months after the prediction. Also found in blood were most expanded thyroid clonotypes above 0.001.

There were TCR beta CDR3 regions amplified from RNA transcripts. The TCR CDR3 first-round RT-PCR relied on the HTBI primer set. TCRdb re-called the multiplex PCR reads with MiXCR, one entry per CDR3 protein. The table lists approximately 590,000 distinct CDR3 sequences, about 45% of them singletons. The diagnoses drew upon clinical symptoms, serum thyroxine and TRAb, thyroid ultrasound and orbital computed tomography. The specimen was peripheral blood or thyroid tissue (not recorded which). The TCR was taken from a woman aged 18-29 years with Graves' hyperthyroidism. V gene TRBV10-3 combines with J gene TRBJ2-5, with D possibly being TRBD2 (5 bases). CDR3 coding DNA: TGTGCCATCAGGGGCGGGGAGACCCAGTACTTC. Amino acid sequence: CAIRGGETQYF.